This TCR beta chain was recovered during a study of blood T cell repertoires in COVID-19. The overall study: Acute and convalescent COVID-19 samples came from the United States, Italy and Spain.

The repertoire was sequenced with immunoSEQ multiplex PCR; TCRdb's copy has only in-frame clones and lacks some. The table shows 350,000 to 400,000 clones, with roughly nine tenths occurring only once. CDR1 MNHEY and CDR2 SVGEGT come from the germline V gene. Trimming stripped 6 bases from V and 0 bases from J, with 18 bases between. CDR3 length equals 16 residues. The rearrangement uses TRBV6-2 or TRBV6-3 and TRBJ2-7, with D perhaps matching TRBD2 (5 bases). This receptor was obtained from a woman between 25 and 40 years old with COVID-19, enrolled during active disease. The sequencing input was peripheral blood. The chain's CDR3 is CASSTGRGDYSYEQYF. CDR3 DNA: TGTGCCAGCAGCACGGGTCGGGGAGACTACTCCTACGAGCAGTACTTC.